This T cell receptor (beta chain) was sequenced for a study of T-cell memory formation after mild COVID-19. Study-level results: A second wave of clones peaked on day 37, and their SARS-CoV-2 specificity went unconfirmed. Memory cells collected pre-infection included some clones that later responded, suggesting cross-reactive memory joined.

After 5'RACE with constant-segment primers, TCR alpha and TCR beta cDNA libraries carrying sample barcodes and UMIs were obtained. TCRdb processed the 5' RACE reads anew with MiXCR; each CDR3 protein has one entry. This sample yields tens of thousands of distinct CDR3 sequences, of which about 6.1% are seen a single time; 0.7% to 0.85% belongs to the top ten. This clonotype is medium-sized by share. The antigen remains unidentified. The CDR3 contains 13 residues. Per the germline V gene, CDR1 is SQVTM and CDR2 is ANQGSEA. J lost 14 bases, V lost 6 bases, and 14 bases had no gene match. Sequenced material: PBMCs or a T cell subset sorted from them (not recorded which). The chain employs TRBV29-1 and TRBJ2-3, with 10 bases fitting TRBD1. The TCR was taken from an adult who had mild COVID-19 (a few samples of this study predate the infection). Cell type and time point are not known. The CDR3 reads CSVENYDRGRLYF. CDR3 DNA: TGCAGCGTCGAAAACTACGACAGGGGGCGGCTGTATTTT.